The 29 T cell receptor beta chains reported below all come from one sample, sequenced in a study of T-cell memory formation after mild COVID-19. A single record per CDR3 protein comes from TCRdb applying MiXCR to the 5' RACE reads. Of 500,000 to 650,000 distinct CDR3 sequences listed, about 20% are singletons. The specimen was PBMCs or a T cell subset sorted from them (not recorded which). These receptors came from an adult woman who had mild COVID-19 (a few samples of this study predate the infection). Cell type and time point are not known.

This clonotype has just a few counts. The V and J genes are TRBV14 and TRBJ2-1, with D perhaps matching TRBD2 (5 bases). Trimming took 5 bases from V and 5 from J, leaving 16 bases between them. The CDR3 has 15 amino acids. CDR1 and CDR2 (germline): SGHDN, FVKESK. The CDR3: CASSMVGSPHNEQFF. Written as DNA, the CDR3 is TGTGCCAGCAGCATGGTAGGGAGTCCGCACAATGAGCAGTTCTTC.

V usage is TRBV9 and J usage is TRBJ2-7; unclear D gene. The germline V gene encodes CDR1 SGDLS and CDR2 YYNGEE. V lost 4 bases and J 3 bases, leaving 14 bases between the germline ends. The CDR3 has 14 amino acids. CDR3 DNA: TGTGCCAGCAGCCCGGCGTCTGTGGGCTACGAGCAGTACTTC. Protein sequence: CASSPASVGYEQYF.

V usage is TRBV5-1 and J usage is TRBJ2-1; 8 bases are a match to TRBD2. There are 16 residues in the CDR3. Germline CDR1 SGHRS, CDR2 YFSETQ. With 1 base clipped from V and 8 bases from J, the junction kept 11 bases outside the gene matches. CDR3 nucleotide sequence: TGCGCCAGCAGCTTGTGGGAGCGGGAGAGGAGGGATGAGCAGTTCTTC. As protein: CASSLWERERRDEQFF.

This clonotype was counted between two and nine times. The rearrangement joins TRBV3-1 to TRBJ1-2, with D uncertain. The CDR3 has 13 residues. V was trimmed by 1 base and J by 6 bases, leaving 9 bases between them. Looked up from germline, CDR1 is LGHDT and CDR2 is YNNKEL (reference sequence). The CDR3 region has the DNA TGTGCCAGCAGCCAAGGAGGATCGAATGGCTACACCTTC. This sequence encodes CASSQGGSNGYTF.

J is TRBJ2-7 and V is TRBV9; 7 bases are shared with TRBD1. The V gene's germline CDR1 is SGDLS and CDR2 YYNGEE. V lost 3 bases, J lost 5 bases, and 8 bases stayed unmatched. The CDR3 sequence is 14 residues long. This CDR3 reads CASSGPQGENEQYF. Here the CDR3 DNA reads TGTGCCAGCAGCGGGCCTCAGGGGGAAAACGAGCAGTACTTC.

The table lists this clonotype with a few counts. The chain employs TRBV6-2 or TRBV6-3 and TRBJ1-2, with a tentative D call TRBD1 (6 bases). Germline V gene sequence: CDR1 MNHEY, CDR2 SVGEGT. The germline V and J ends were trimmed by 5 bases and 1 base, with 11 bases remaining between them. CDR3 size: 14 residues. DNA of the CDR3: TGTGCCAGCAGTCCGGACAGCTTTAACTATGGCTACACCTTC. It encodes CASSPDSFNYGYTF.

V gene TRBV3-1 combines with J gene TRBJ2-3; the match to TRBD2 covers 10 bases. V was pared by 5 bases and J by 6 bases, with 11 bases of the junction left unmatched. The CDR3 loop spans 16 amino acids. The germline V gene has CDR1 LGHDT and CDR2 YNNKEL (reference sequence). CDR3 coding DNA: TGTGCCAGCAGCAAAGGACTAGCGGCCCTCGAGGATACGCAGTATTTT. Amino acids: CASSKGLAALEDTQYF.

This clonotype was seen at least ten times. J is TRBJ2-7 and V is TRBV5-1, with unresolved D. Looked up from germline, CDR1 is SGHRS and CDR2 is YFSETQ. V was cut by 0 bases and J by 0 bases, with 4 bases left in between. There are 13 residues in the CDR3. The CDR3 nucleotides are TGCGCCAGCAGCTTGGCTAGCTCCTACGAGCAGTACTTC. This encodes CASSLASSYEQYF.

The chain carries TRBV27 and TRBJ2-7; 8 bases agree with TRBD2. The germline V gene encodes CDR1 MNHEY and CDR2 SMNVEV (reference sequence). J gave up 4 bases and V 6 bases, and 5 bases lay outside the gene matches. This CDR3 spans 13 amino acids. Written as DNA, the CDR3 is TGTGCCAGCAGAAAGCGGGAGTTGTACGAGCAGTACTTC. This sequence encodes CASRKRELYEQYF.

As DNA, the CDR3 is TGTGCCAGCTCACGACAGGGTGATGGCTACACCTTC. It encodes CASSRQGDGYTF. The rearrangement uses TRBV18 and TRBJ1-2; 7 nucleotides agree with TRBD1. Germline CDR1 reads KGHSH; CDR2 reads LQKENI. Losses at the gene ends were 4 bases for V and 6 bases for J; bases not matched to a gene: 2. There are 12 residues in the CDR3.

This chain uses TRBV6-5 with TRBJ1-6, with TRBD1 identical over 7 bases. V dropped 5 bases and J dropped 10; count of bases not matched to a gene: 5. There are 13 residues in the CDR3. The V gene's germline CDR1 is MNHEY and CDR2 SVGAGI. CDR3 sequence: CASSATGESPLHF. The CDR3 DNA sequence: TGTGCCAGCAGTGCCACAGGGGAATCACCCCTCCACTTT.

This clonotype was observed a few times. This chain uses TRBV24-1 with TRBJ2-3, with unresolved D. The length of the CDR3 is 15 residues. Germline V CDR1 and CDR2: KGHDR, SFDVKD. V shed 1 base and J shed 0 bases, with 7 bases lying between them. The CDR3 nucleotides read TGTGCCACCAGTGATTTCGGCCTGAGCACAGATACGCAGTATTTT. It encodes CATSDFGLSTDTQYF.

This clonotype was detected only a few times. The chain has TRBV7-2 and TRBJ2-1; 7 nucleotides align to TRBD2. Trimming cost V 5 bases and J 4 bases; bases outside gene matches: 11. The CDR3 covers 16 residues. The germline CDR1 and CDR2 sequences are SGHTA and FQGNSA. The CDR3: CASSLQLAAKYNEQFF. CDR3 nucleotide sequence: TGTGCCAGCAGCCTACAGCTAGCGGCCAAATACAATGAGCAGTTCTTC.

In this sample, this clonotype turned up a few times. The rearrangement uses TRBV3-1 and TRBJ2-7; 14 nucleotides match TRBD2. V lost 1 base to trimming and J lost 4 bases; unmatched junction nucleotides: 6. Germline values: CDR1 LGHDT, CDR2 YNNKEL (reference sequence). CDR3 length equals 17 residues. This CDR3 is CASSQAAGTSGSYEQYF. The CDR3 DNA is TGTGCCAGCAGCCAAGCGGCGGGGACTAGCGGGAGTTACGAGCAGTACTTC.

This clonotype was seen only a few times. The CDR3 reads CASSESHFYGYTF. CDR3 nucleotides: TGTGCCAGCAGTGAATCGCACTTCTATGGCTACACCTTC. V gene TRBV6-1 combines with J gene TRBJ1-2; D unresolved. The length of the CDR3 is 13 residues. V shed 2 bases and J shed 4 bases, with 8 bases lying between them. Looked up from germline, CDR1 is MNHNS and CDR2 is SASEGT.

V is TRBV5-4 and J is TRBJ2-4; 7 bases match TRBD2. Germline assignment: CDR1 SGHNT and CDR2 YYREEE (reference sequence). This CDR3 has 16 residues. Unmatched junction bases numbered 8, after V lost 2 bases and J lost 3 bases. The CDR3 is CASSFWAGVDKNIQYF. CDR3 bases: TGTGCCAGCAGCTTTTGGGCGGGAGTCGACAAAAACATTCAGTACTTC.

This clonotype was counted only a few times. The rearrangement joins TRBV29-1 to TRBJ2-5, with 8 bases aligning to TRBD2. Germline V CDR1 and CDR2: SQVTM, ANQGSEA. This CDR3 has 13 amino acids. The trim removed 5 bases at V and 5 bases at J, leaving 7 bases unmatched. CDR3 residues: CSVPGGPGETQYF. The DNA for the CDR3 is TGCAGCGTTCCGGGAGGGCCCGGGGAGACCCAGTACTTC.

This clonotype was counted a few times. J is TRBJ2-1 and V is TRBV7-6; no reliable D call. V was clipped by 7 bases and J by 9 bases, with 10 bases between them. CDR3 length: 11 residues. In germline, CDR1 is SGHVS, CDR2 FNYEAQ. The CDR3 region is CASTPMTEQFF. The CDR3 region has the DNA TGTGCCAGCACCCCCATGACTGAGCAGTTCTTC.

This clonotype was picked up many times. The rearrangement links TRBV2 to TRBJ2-1; D remains unclear. Germline V gene sequence: CDR1 SNHLY, CDR2 FYNNEI. Trimming pared 7 bases from V and 7 bases from J, leaving 14 bases between. This CDR3 region has 13 residues. CDR3 in amino acids: CASTPLSNNEQFF. DNA for the CDR3: TGTGCCAGCACTCCTCTCTCCAATAATGAGCAGTTCTTC.

CDR3 DNA: TGCGCCAGCAGCTTGGTTCACCGTGACACAGATACGCAGTATTTT. Its translation: CASSLVHRDTDTQYF. The chain has TRBV5-1 and TRBJ2-3; no clear D gene. The V gene's germline CDR1 is SGHRS and CDR2 YFSETQ. The CDR3 extends over 15 amino acids. The V end lost 0 bases, the J end lost 2 bases, and 10 bases lay between the germline ends.

This CDR3 is CSVAPQQGQTSNYF. The CDR3 DNA reads TGCAGCGTTGCACCTCAACAGGGCCAAACGAGCAATTACTTC. The chain is built from TRBV29-1 and TRBJ2-7, with D perhaps matching TRBD1 (6 bases). Germline assignment: CDR1 SQVTM and CDR2 ANQGSEA. CDR3 length: 14 residues. Trimming stripped 4 bases from V and 13 bases from J, with 26 bases between.

The chain carries TRBV11-2 and TRBJ2-5, with D hard to call. V was cut by 0 bases and J by 5 bases, with 7 bases left in between. In germline, CDR1 is SGHAT, CDR2 FQNNGV. The CDR3 is made up of 13 amino acids. The CDR3 sequence is CASSLDIGETQYF. CDR3 nucleotide sequence: TGTGCCAGCAGCTTAGATATTGGCGAGACCCAGTACTTC.

The V and J genes are TRBV7-9 and TRBJ1-5; D ambiguous. The CDR3 sequence is 19 residues long. Trimming shortened V by 1 base and J by 5 bases, and 24 bases separated the two germline ends. In germline, CDR1 is SEHNR, CDR2 FQNEAQ (reference sequence). The CDR3: CASSLVNPARAGEHQPQHF. Written as DNA, the CDR3 is TGTGCCAGCAGCTTAGTCAACCCTGCTCGGGCCGGGGAACATCAGCCCCAGCATTTT.

Details on this clonotype: The conserved phenylalanine or tryptophan is not found at the CDR3 terminus, so this likely reflects a read error. The V gene is TRBV7-8, the J gene TRBJ2-1, with D perhaps TRBD2 (6 bases). V was trimmed by 5 bases and J by 0 bases, leaving 14 bases between them. The CDR3 extends over 16 amino acids. Germline CDR1 reads SGHVS; CDR2 reads FQNEAQ. DNA of the CDR3: TGTGCCAGCAGCCCGCTTGGGGGGAGCTCCTACAATGAGCAGTTCTTG. This codes for CASSPLGGSSYNEQFL.

This chain joins TRBV6-5 and TRBJ1-1, with no clear D. Germline CDR1 reads MNHEY; CDR2 reads SVGAGI. This CDR3 region has 14 residues. Trimming stripped 2 bases from V and 3 bases from J, with 10 bases between. This CDR3 is CASSYLGVDTEAFF. Here the CDR3 DNA reads TGTGCCAGCAGTTACCTGGGTGTAGACACTGAAGCTTTCTTT.

The V and J genes are TRBV5-1 and TRBJ1-4, with D unresolved. This CDR3 comprises 15 residues. The germline gives CDR1 SGHRS, CDR2 YFSETQ. The V end lost 5 bases, the J end lost 1 base, and 12 bases lay between the germline ends. The chain's CDR3 is CASSFSDGTNEKLFF. Written as DNA, the CDR3 is TGCGCCAGCAGTTTTTCGGACGGAACTAATGAAAAACTGTTTTTT.

The V and J genes are TRBV7-2 and TRBJ2-2; D is possibly TRBD1 or TRBD2 (5 bases each). V lost 6 bases to trimming and J lost 1 base, with 12 bases between them. This CDR3 has 15 amino acids. Germline lookup yields CDR1 SGHTA and CDR2 FQGNSA. Here the CDR3 reads CASRPGPRNTGELFF. The CDR3 bases are TGTGCCAGCAGACCGGGACCGCGGAACACCGGGGAGCTGTTTTTT.

The V gene is TRBV6-5, the J gene TRBJ1-5, with 7 bases aligning to TRBD1. V gave up 2 bases and J gave up 7 bases; unmatched junction bases: 17. The CDR3 loop spans 18 amino acids. The germline CDR1 and CDR2 sequences are MNHEY and SVGAGI. CDR3 amino acids: CASSYAPSRQGGSQPQHF. The CDR3 bases are TGTGCCAGCAGTTACGCCCCCAGTAGACAGGGAGGGAGCCAGCCCCAGCATTTT.

The CDR3 DNA follows: TGCGCCAGCAGCCAAGATCGAGAGAAGAAAGATTATAATTCACCCCTCCACTTT. Translating it yields CASSQDREKKDYNSPLHF. The chain joins TRBV4-1 to TRBJ1-6; no firm D call. V gave up 0 bases and J gave up 4 bases, with 16 bases separating them. The CDR3 is 18 residues long. The germline CDR1 and CDR2 sequences are MGHRA and YSYEKL.